This T cell receptor beta chain stems from a study of PD-1 blockade in classical Hodgkin lymphoma. Time point meaning: cycle 4 day 1 (C4D1), after five to seven weeks of nivolumab. Every patient relapsed after autologous stem cell transplantation, and brentuximab vedotin exposure varied. Produced via immunoSEQ multiplex PCR; TCRdb's table is partial and in-frame only. This table holds about 41,000 clones, roughly 69% found once. The source material was peripheral blood mononuclear cells (PBMCs), sampled before the fourth cycle of nivolumab. The sequence was obtained from a human donor with classical Hodgkin lymphoma.

DNA of the CDR3: TGTGCCAGCAGTGATATGAGCCTATGGGGCACTGAAGCTTTCTTT. Encoded protein: CASSDMSLWGTEAFF. This chain links TRBV2 with TRBJ1-1; D unclear. The CDR3 contains 15 residues. In germline, CDR1 is SNHLY, CDR2 FYNNEI. With 3 bases removed from V and 4 bases from J, the gap between germline ends came to 15 bases.